One sample yielded the 17 T cell receptor beta chains listed below, sequenced in a study of blood T cells in healthy people across ages. The second PCR ran about 6 to 11 cycles with a sample-barcoded 5' primer and J-beta primers. TCRdb re-derived calls from the 5' RACE reads in MiXCR, one entry per CDR3 protein. The sample carries approximately 2,000,000 distinct CDR3 sequences, more than 35% recorded once. Sequenced sample: blood. These receptors were obtained from a human donor in good health.

The chain is built from TRBV10-3 and TRBJ2-1; no definite D call. Germline values: CDR1 ENHRY, CDR2 SYGVKD. The CDR3 loop spans 11 amino acids. With 10 bases removed from V and 6 bases from J, the gap between germline ends came to 10 bases. The CDR3 sequence: CATDKGNEQFF. CDR3 nucleotides: TGTGCCACCGATAAAGGCAATGAGCAGTTCTTC.

The CDR3 coding sequence is TGTGCCAGCAGCTTGACCACCGGGACAGGGCAACACAATGAGCAGTTCTTC. As protein: CASSLTTGTGQHNEQFF. This rearrangement joins TRBV7-9 to TRBJ2-1, with 9 nucleotides matching TRBD1. The CDR3 has 17 residues. Trimming took 3 bases from V and 5 from J; bases not matched to a gene: 11. Germline loops: CDR1 SEHNR, CDR2 FQNEAQ (reference sequence). The full variable domain, in which reference TRBV7-9 and TRBJ2-1 provide the parts outside the CDR3, is DTGVSQNPRHKITKRGQNVTFRCDPISEHNRLYWYRQTLGQGPEFLTYFQNEAQLEKSRLLSDRFSAERPKGSFSTLEIQRTEQGDSAMYLCASSLTTGTGQHNEQFFGPGTRLTVL.

J is TRBJ1-2 and V is TRBV4-1; the D gene is possibly TRBD1 (5 bases). The V end lost 0 bases, the J end lost 6 bases, and 11 bases lay between the germline ends. The CDR3 sequence is 14 residues long. Germline V gene data show CDR1 as MGHRA and CDR2 as YSYEKL. CDR3 in amino acids: CASSQDGRDDGYTF. The CDR3, as DNA: TGCGCCAGCAGCCAAGACGGAAGGGACGATGGCTACACCTTC.

The sample holds one count of this clonotype. This rearrangement joins TRBV13 to TRBJ2-2; the match to TRBD1 covers 8 bases. The CDR3 extends over 16 amino acids. V lost 2 bases to trimming and J lost 6 bases; unmatched junction nucleotides: 8. CDR1 PRHDT and CDR2 FYEKMQ come from the germline V gene (reference sequence). The CDR3, as DNA: TGTGCCAGCAGCTTATTCGGGCAGGGGGCATCCGGGGAGCTGTTTTTT. Residues: CASSLFGQGASGELFF.

V is TRBV10-3 and J is TRBJ1-6, with 8 bases lining up with TRBD1. V lost 6 bases and J lost 8; bases outside the gene matches: 3. CDR1 is ENHRY and CDR2 is SYGVKD in the germline V gene. The CDR3 extends over 13 amino acids. CDR3 protein: CAIRDREDSPLHF. CDR3 in DNA: TGTGCCATCAGGGACAGGGAAGATTCACCCCTCCACTTT.

This clonotype has more than one count but fewer than ten. CDR3 in amino acids: CASSDGVFGTDTQYF. The CDR3 DNA follows: TGTGCCAGCAGCGATGGGGTATTCGGCACAGATACGCAGTATTTT. This chain connects TRBV11-3 to TRBJ2-3, with D hard to call. The CDR3 length is 15 residues. V was shortened by 5 bases and J by 1 base, with 13 bases between the two germline ends. Germline lookup yields CDR1 SGHNT and CDR2 YENEEA. Combining the CDR3 with reference TRBV11-3 and TRBJ2-3 gives the whole variable domain EAGVVQSPRYKIIEKKQPVAFWCNPISGHNTLYWYLQNLGQGPELLIRYENEEAVDDSQLPKDRFSAERLKGVDSTLKIQPAELGDSAVYLCASSDGVFGTDTQYFGPGTRLTVL.

This rearrangement joins TRBV4-3 to TRBJ1-6; possibly TRBD1 for D (6 bases). Trimming pared 3 bases from V and 10 bases from J, leaving 16 bases between. Germline values: CDR1 LGHNA, CDR2 YSLEER. CDR3 length equals 15 residues. CDR3 in DNA: TGCGCCAGCAGCCACCAACAGGGTAATGGGTCACCCCTCCACTTT. This encodes CASSHQQGNGSPLHF.

The table lists this clonotype with a few counts. The chain couples TRBV6-2 or TRBV6-3 to TRBJ2-7; 8 bases fit TRBD2. The CDR3 length is 16 residues. CDR1 is MNHEY and CDR2 is SVGEGT in the germline V gene. With V trimmed by 4 bases and J by 3 bases, 11 bases remained unmatched. The CDR3, as DNA: TGTGCCAGCAGTTCTCGGGGGGGGACACATCTCTACGAGCAGTACTTC. It specifies CASSSRGGTHLYEQYF.

This clonotype has a handful of counts. V usage is TRBV25-1 and J usage is TRBJ2-4; perhaps D is TRBD1 or TRBD2 (5 bases each). The J call may be wrong; the DNA end is better matched by TRBJ2-7. Germline assignment: CDR1 MGHDK and CDR2 SYGVNS. The CDR3 sequence is 16 residues long. CDR3: CASSPMDEGRGYEQYF. The CDR3 DNA follows: TGTGCCAGCAGCCCCATGGACGAGGGACGGGGATACGAGCAGTACTTC.

V usage is TRBV3-1 and J usage is TRBJ1-1; D perhaps matches TRBD1 (5 bases). Germline CDR1 is LGHDT and CDR2 is YNNKEL (reference sequence). Trimming shortened V by 0 bases and J by 6 bases, and 17 bases separated the two germline ends. The CDR3 extends over 16 amino acids. The CDR3 sequence is CASSQDRAGRGAEAFF. The CDR3 DNA follows: TGTGCCAGCAGCCAAGATAGGGCGGGACGGGGTGCTGAAGCTTTCTTT.

At least ten counts were recorded for this clonotype. The chain links TRBV30 to TRBJ2-7; no clear D gene. Germline V CDR1 and CDR2: GTSNPN, SVGIG (reference sequence). CDR3 length: 15 residues. The V end lost 8 bases, the J end lost 1 base, and 21 bases lay between the germline ends. The CDR3 coding sequence is TGTGCCCTCTCAAGCTCGTTTGACTCTTCCTACGAGCAGTACTTC. This codes for CALSSSFDSSYEQYF.

This chain links TRBV12-3 or TRBV12-4 with TRBJ1-2; D remains ambiguous. Trimming shortened V by 6 bases and J by 0 bases, and 14 bases separated the two germline ends. The CDR3 totals 15 residues. The DNA of the CDR3 is TGTGCCAGCAGCATAACCCGACGCGCTAACTATGGCTACACCTTC. Translated: CASSITRRANYGYTF.

The chain employs TRBV6-2 or TRBV6-3 and TRBJ1-5; TRBD1 matches 8 bases. Germline CDR1 MNHEY, CDR2 SVGEGT. The CDR3 consists of 13 residues. The V gene end was trimmed by 6 bases and the J gene end by 4 bases; junction bases not matched to a gene: 2. CDR3 residues: CASRGQANQPQHF. As DNA, the CDR3 is TGTGCCAGCAGGGGACAGGCTAATCAGCCCCAGCATTTT.

Only a few counts were recorded for this clonotype. The V gene is TRBV4-2, the J gene TRBJ2-1, with D perhaps TRBD1 or TRBD2 (5 bases each). The CDR3 totals 15 residues. Looked up from germline, CDR1 is LGHNA and CDR2 is YNFKEQ. Trimming took off 3 bases at V and 2 bases at J, with 11 bases between the two ends. This CDR3 reads CASSHKRGAYNEQFF. In DNA form, the CDR3 reads TGTGCCAGCAGCCATAAGAGGGGCGCCTACAATGAGCAGTTCTTC.

A single count supports this clonotype. CDR3 sequence reads: CASSLRPGDPRPQYF. The CDR3 DNA follows: TGTGCCAGCAGCCTAAGGCCGGGGGACCCTAGGCCGCAGTATTTT. The chain joins TRBV7-6 to TRBJ2-3; the D gene is possibly TRBD2 (6 bases). Germline CDR1 and CDR2: SGHVS and FNYEAQ. V was shortened by 5 bases and J by 10 bases, with 22 bases between the two germline ends. The CDR3 is 15 amino acids.

Only a few counts were recorded for this clonotype. The chain recombines TRBV20-1 with TRBJ1-1; D uncertain. The CDR3 contains 12 residues. CDR1 is DFQATT, CDR2 SNEGSKA, per germline (reference sequence). CDR3 residues: CSVRFHSFEAFF. The CDR3 DNA reads TGCAGCGTAAGGTTTCACAGTTTTGAAGCTTTCTTT.

The chain has TRBV6-6 and TRBJ1-2; 7 nucleotides align to TRBD1. V was pared by 6 bases and J by 6 bases, with 13 bases of the junction left unmatched. The CDR3 has 15 amino acids. The germline CDR1 and CDR2 sequences are MNHNY and SVGAGI (reference sequence). In nucleotides, the CDR3 is TGTGCCAGCAGAAGGGACCCGGGAACAGGGGATGGCTACACCTTC. This encodes CASRRDPGTGDGYTF.